This T cell receptor (beta chain) was recorded in a study of immune cell composition in non-small cell lung cancer (dated by TCRdb to the late 2010s). Regarding the study in general: Histologic subtype, mostly lung adenocarcinoma or squamous cell carcinoma, was determined with H&E together with p63, CK5, Napsin A and TTF-1 immunohistochemistry. Using Adaptive Biotechnologies, the researchers ran TCR-beta sequencing on some 34 paired NSCLC tumour and non-adjacent lung specimens, along with approximately 24 tumour-only specimens. Supplementary cohort #1, ten to eleven lung adenocarcinoma cases, had paired tumour/lung TCR-beta sequencing and TIL populations generated to assess tumour reactivity. A few tumour specimens with TCR-beta data were of rare histological subtypes and were excluded from the subtype comparisons. Results and caveats for the whole study, not just this receptor: The reactivity cohort was only roughly nine cases, and tumour-reactive clones were not shown to share sequences with the dominant in vivo tumour-associated clones. Nearly half of NSCLC cases had tumour-associated clones >0.5%, found in roughly 35% of adenocarcinomas compared with roughly four fifths of squamous carcinomas. Across more than 9 adenocarcinoma cases, TIL tumour reactivity correlated strongly with maximal tumour-associated clone frequency but not with overall clonality. No significant correlation was found between smoking pack-years and tumour TCR-beta clonality. Lung squamous cell carcinoma tumours had significantly higher Top 10 clone scores and productive clonality than lung adenocarcinoma tumours.

For this clone: Its specific antigen is unknown. The record has no base qualities; no much larger clone is one base away.

A two-step multiplex PCR amplified TCR-beta CDR3 regions from genomic DNA, and the second step of the PCR added Illumina-compatible adaptors. TCR-beta immunosequencing was carried out on an Illumina platform through the commercial immunoSEQ service. On the authors' methods: Repertoires were summarised by productive clonality and by Top 10 Clones, defined as the percentage of T-cell templates derived from the ten most frequent sequences. Values for productive clonality spanned 0 to 1, where a value of 1 indicated a monoclonal population. Using log10 scatter plots, tumour-associated clones were identified as sequences that made up at least 0.1% of tumour T-cell templates yet were absent from the matched non-adjacent lung. Student's t-tests were used for two-group comparisons, ANOVA for comparisons across stages, and linear regression for relationships, with analyses done in GraphPad Prism7 and R. Drawn from immuneACCESS, this table holds only the in-frame rearrangements with V and J called that TCRdb kept. Clones are partly lost; checked studies trace under half to an unresolved V gene and leave the rest unexplained. Clone size and V and J calls were adopted from that table, with D and trimming inferred from the DNA. This sample gives around 3,200 clones in total; 65% to 80% of them show up just once. The ten most abundant clones make up roughly 4% of the sample.

The cysteine opens and the phenylalanine closes a CDR3 of 14 amino acids. The CDR3 DNA has 42 bases and is translated from base 1. Trimmed from V: 3 bases; trimmed from J: 6 bases; junction bases lacking a gene match: 4. CDR1 and CDR2, looked up from the germline V gene (reference sequence), are MNHEY and SMNVEV. Frozen aliquots of unsorted single-cell suspensions were used for genomic DNA extraction with the QIAamp DNA kit. The tumour samples consisted of non-small cell lung cancer tissue that had been surgically resected. Tissues were received within 2 hours of resection and were immediately processed into single-cell suspensions. Tissue was broken up mechanically, digested enzymatically with DNase I, collagenase I and hyaluronidase for 30 to 35 minutes at 37 degrees C, and then filtered and RBC-lysed.

The sequence was collected from a human donor with non-small cell lung cancer. The sequenced sample consisted of lung tumor tissue. The chain joins TRBV27 to TRBJ1-5; TRBD1 lines up with 8 middle nucleotides. The CDR3 corresponds to CASSFRGPVQPQHF. DNA sequence: TGTGCCAGCAGTTTCAGGGGGCCAGTTCAGCCCCAGCATTTT.